Detailed here is one T cell receptor beta chain. Its antigen is unknown. The entry originates in a study of T cell repertoires in cytomegalovirus infection. Study-level information: HLA-B-restricted CMV epitopes that are well studied were used alongside recently identified HLA-C-restricted ones. In public TCR beta signatures, there were indications of both CMV infection and matching HLA type. Notes on the study in general: Adding up the frequency of public TCR beta families identified people who carried CMV plus the relevant HLA. The ex vivo response was dominated by HLA-C-restricted CMV-specific TCR beta clonotypes.

TCRdb itself ran the reads through MiXCR, one entry per CDR3 protein. The sample holds roughly 170,000 distinct CDR3 sequences, less than 25% seen once. The CDR3 is 13 residues long. Deletions cut 0 bases from V and 12 bases from J, with 14 bases between. Germline V CDR1 and CDR2: MNHNY, SVGAGI (reference sequence). Sequences were derived from CD8+ T cells from cultured PBMCs, sampled from culture after CMV antigen stimulation. V gene TRBV6-6 combines with J gene TRBJ1-1; D not resolved. The TCR comes from a human donor in good health (CMV status not recorded). Some clones in this sample may be carry-over from other donors' samples. The CDR3 DNA is TGTGCCAGCAGTTACTCGAAGACTCTACTAACTTTCTTT. Translated: CASSYSKTLLTFF.